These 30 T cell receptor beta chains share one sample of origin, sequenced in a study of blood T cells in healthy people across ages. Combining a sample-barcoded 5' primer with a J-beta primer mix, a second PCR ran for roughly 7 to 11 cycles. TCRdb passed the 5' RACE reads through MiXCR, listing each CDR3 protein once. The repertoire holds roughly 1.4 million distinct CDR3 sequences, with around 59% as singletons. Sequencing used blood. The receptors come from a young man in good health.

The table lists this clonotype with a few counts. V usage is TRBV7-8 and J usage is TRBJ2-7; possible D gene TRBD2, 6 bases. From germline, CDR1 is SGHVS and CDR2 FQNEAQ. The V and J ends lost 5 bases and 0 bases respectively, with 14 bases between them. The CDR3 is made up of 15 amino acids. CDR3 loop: CASSIGGGTSYEQYF. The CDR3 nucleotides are TGTGCCAGCAGCATCGGTGGCGGGACCTCCTACGAGCAGTACTTC.

The CDR3 loop reads CASSEGSGITQYF. The CDR3 nucleotides read TGTGCCAGCAGTGAAGGGAGCGGGATAACGCAGTATTTT. The chain joins TRBV6-1 to TRBJ2-3, with 7 bases matching TRBD2. J gave up 9 bases and V 1 base, and 4 bases lay outside the gene matches. In germline, CDR1 is MNHNS, CDR2 SASEGT. The CDR3 is made up of 13 amino acids.

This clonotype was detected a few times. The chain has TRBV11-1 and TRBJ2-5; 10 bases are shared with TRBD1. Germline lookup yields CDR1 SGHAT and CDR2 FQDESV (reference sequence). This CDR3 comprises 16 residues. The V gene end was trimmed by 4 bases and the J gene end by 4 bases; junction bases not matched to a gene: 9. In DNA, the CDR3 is TGTGCCAGCAGCTACCTAGGAGGGACAGGGGTAGAGACCCAGTACTTC. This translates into CASSYLGGTGVETQYF.

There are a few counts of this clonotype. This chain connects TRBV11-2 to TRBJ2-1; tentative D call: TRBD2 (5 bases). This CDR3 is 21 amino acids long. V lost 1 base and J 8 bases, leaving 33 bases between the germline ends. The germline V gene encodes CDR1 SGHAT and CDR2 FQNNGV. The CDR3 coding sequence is TGTGCCAGCAGCTTAGGTGTATCTAGCCTTCCTATCCGGTCAATGGGATATGAGCAGTTCTTC. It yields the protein CASSLGVSSLPIRSMGYEQFF.

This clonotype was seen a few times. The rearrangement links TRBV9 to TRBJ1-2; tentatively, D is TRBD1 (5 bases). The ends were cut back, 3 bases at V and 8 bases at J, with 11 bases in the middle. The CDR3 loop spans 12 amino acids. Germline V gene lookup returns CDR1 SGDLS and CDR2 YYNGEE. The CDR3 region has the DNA TGTGCCAGCAGCGACGTGGGGCCAGGCTACACCTTC. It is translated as CASSDVGPGYTF. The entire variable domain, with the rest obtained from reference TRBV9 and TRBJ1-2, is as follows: DSGVTQTPKHLITATGQRVTLRCSPRSGDLSVYWYQQSLDQGLQFLIQYYNGEERAKGNILERFSAQQFPDLHSELNLSSLELGDSALYFCASSDVGPGYTFGSGTRLTVV.

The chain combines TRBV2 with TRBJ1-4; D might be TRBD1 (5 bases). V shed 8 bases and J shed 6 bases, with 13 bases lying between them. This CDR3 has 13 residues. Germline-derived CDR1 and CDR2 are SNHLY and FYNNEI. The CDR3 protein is CASGGDRDEKLFF. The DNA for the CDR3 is TGTGCCAGCGGTGGTGACAGAGATGAAAAACTGTTTTTT.

CDR3 loop: CASSQDYEGERGGSYEQYF. CDR3 DNA: TGCGCCAGCAGCCAAGATTATGAAGGGGAGCGGGGGGGTTCCTACGAGCAGTACTTC. The J gene is TRBJ2-7, the V gene TRBV4-3, with 10 positions matching TRBD2. The CDR3 spans 19 residues. CDR1 and CDR2 from the germline V gene are LGHNA and YSLEER. V gave up 0 bases and J gave up 1 base; unmatched junction bases: 12.

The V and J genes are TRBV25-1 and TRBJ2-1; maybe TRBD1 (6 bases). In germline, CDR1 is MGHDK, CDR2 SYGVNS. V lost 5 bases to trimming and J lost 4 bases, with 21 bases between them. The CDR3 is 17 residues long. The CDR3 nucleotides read TGTGCCAGCAGTAACCCCTTTTCTGCGGACAGATACAATGAGCAGTTCTTC. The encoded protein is CASSNPFSADRYNEQFF.

The CDR3 nucleotides are TGTGCCAGCACCCTTGTAGGGGGCTACACCTTC. Amino acid sequence: CASTLVGGYTF. The rearrangement uses TRBV2 and TRBJ1-2; D call uncertain. Germline V lookup: CDR1 SNHLY, CDR2 FYNNEI. Trimming shortened V by 7 bases and J by 8 bases, and 11 bases separated the two germline ends. The CDR3 length is 11 residues.

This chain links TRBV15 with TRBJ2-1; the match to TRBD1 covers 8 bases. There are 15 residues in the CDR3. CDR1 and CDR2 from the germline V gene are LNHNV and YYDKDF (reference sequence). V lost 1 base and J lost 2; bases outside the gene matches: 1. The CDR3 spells CATSRADRAYNEQFF. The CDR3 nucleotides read TGTGCCACCAGCAGAGCGGACAGGGCCTACAATGAGCAGTTCTTC.

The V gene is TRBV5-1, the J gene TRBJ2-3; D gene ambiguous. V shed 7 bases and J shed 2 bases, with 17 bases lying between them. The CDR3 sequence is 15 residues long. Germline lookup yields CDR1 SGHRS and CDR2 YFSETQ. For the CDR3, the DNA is TGCGCCAGCCGAGTCTACCCCTCCTCCACAGATACGCAGTATTTT. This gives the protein CASRVYPSSTDTQYF.

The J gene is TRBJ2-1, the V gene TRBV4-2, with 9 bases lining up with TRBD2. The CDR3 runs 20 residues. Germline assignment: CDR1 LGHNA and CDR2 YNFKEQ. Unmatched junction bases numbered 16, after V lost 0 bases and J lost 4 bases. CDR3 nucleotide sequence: TGTGCCAGCAGCCAAGACACTAGTGGTTCACGAGCGGGGGGTTACAATGAGCAGTTCTTC. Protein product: CASSQDTSGSRAGGYNEQFF.

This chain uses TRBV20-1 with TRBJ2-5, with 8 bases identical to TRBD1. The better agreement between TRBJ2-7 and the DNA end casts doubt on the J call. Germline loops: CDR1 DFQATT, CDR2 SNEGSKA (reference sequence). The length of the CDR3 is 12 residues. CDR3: CSAADRVSEQYF. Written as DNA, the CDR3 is TGCAGTGCTGCGGACAGGGTTTCCGAGCAGTACTTC.

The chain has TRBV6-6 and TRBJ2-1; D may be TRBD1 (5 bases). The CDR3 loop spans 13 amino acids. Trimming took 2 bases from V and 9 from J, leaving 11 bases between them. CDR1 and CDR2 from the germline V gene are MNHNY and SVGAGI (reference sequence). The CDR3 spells CASSYSRVREQFF. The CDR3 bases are TGTGCCAGCAGTTACAGCAGGGTCCGTGAGCAGTTCTTC.

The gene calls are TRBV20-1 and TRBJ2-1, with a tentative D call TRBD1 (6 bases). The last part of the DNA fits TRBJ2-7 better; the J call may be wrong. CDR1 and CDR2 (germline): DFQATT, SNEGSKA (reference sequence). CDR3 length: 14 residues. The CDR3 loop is CSGDKQGLYNEQYF. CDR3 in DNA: TGCAGTGGGGATAAACAGGGTCTCTACAATGAGCAGTACTTC.

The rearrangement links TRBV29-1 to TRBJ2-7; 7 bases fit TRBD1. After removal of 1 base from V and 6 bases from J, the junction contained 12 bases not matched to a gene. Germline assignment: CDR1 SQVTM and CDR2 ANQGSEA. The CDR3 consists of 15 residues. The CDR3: CSVEVGIQGIGEQYF. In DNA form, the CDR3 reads TGCAGCGTTGAAGTTGGGATACAGGGGATCGGCGAGCAGTACTTC.

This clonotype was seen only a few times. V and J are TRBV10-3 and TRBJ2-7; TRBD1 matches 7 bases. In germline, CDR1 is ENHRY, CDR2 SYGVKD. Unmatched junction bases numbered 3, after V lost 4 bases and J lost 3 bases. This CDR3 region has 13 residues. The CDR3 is CAISGTGLYEQYF. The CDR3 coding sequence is TGTGCCATCAGTGGGACAGGCCTCTACGAGCAGTACTTC.

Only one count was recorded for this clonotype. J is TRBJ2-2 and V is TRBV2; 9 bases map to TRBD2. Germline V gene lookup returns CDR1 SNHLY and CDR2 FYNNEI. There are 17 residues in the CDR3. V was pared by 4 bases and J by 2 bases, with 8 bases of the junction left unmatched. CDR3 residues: CASSVDSGSLNTGELFF. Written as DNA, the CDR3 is TGTGCCAGCAGTGTTGATAGCGGGAGTTTAAACACCGGGGAGCTGTTTTTT.

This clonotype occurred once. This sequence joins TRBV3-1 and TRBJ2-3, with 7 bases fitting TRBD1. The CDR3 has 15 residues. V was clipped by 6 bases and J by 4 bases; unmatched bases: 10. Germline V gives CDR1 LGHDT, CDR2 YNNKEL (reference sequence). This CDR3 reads CASRSSTGNADTQYF. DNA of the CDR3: TGTGCCAGCAGGAGTTCGACAGGGAATGCAGATACGCAGTATTTT.

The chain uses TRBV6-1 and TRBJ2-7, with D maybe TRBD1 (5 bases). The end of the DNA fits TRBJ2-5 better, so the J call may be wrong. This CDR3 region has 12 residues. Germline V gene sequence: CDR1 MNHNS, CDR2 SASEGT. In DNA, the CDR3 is TGTGCCAGCATGACAGAGTTTGGGACCCAGTACTTC. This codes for CASMTEFGTQYF.

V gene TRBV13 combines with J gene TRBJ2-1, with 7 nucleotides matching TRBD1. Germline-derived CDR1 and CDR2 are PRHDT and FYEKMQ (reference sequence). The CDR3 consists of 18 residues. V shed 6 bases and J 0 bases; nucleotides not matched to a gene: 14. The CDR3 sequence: CASSLTTTGEYSYNEQFF. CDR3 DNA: TGTGCCAGCAGTTTAACTACAACAGGGGAATACTCCTACAATGAGCAGTTCTTC.

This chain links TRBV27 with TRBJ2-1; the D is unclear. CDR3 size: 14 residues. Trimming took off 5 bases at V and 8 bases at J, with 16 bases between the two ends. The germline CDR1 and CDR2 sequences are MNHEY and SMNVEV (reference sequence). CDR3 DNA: TGTGCCAGCAGTCCTAGAGTGGGGTGGGATGAGCAGTTCTTC. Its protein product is CASSPRVGWDEQFF.

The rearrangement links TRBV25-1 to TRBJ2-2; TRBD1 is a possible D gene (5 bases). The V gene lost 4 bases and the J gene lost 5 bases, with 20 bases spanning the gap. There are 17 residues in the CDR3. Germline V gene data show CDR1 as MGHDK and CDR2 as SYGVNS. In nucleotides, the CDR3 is TGTGCCAGCAGTGCGGAAGGGGCGAGAGTCGAAACCGGGGAGCTGTTTTTT. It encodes CASSAEGARVETGELFF. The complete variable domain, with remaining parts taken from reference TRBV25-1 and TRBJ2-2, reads EADIYQTPRYLVIGTGKKITLECSQTMGHDKMYWYQQDPGMELHLIHYSYGVNSTEKGDLSSESTVSRIRTEHFPLTLESARPSHTSQYLCASSAEGARVETGELFFGEGSRLTVL.

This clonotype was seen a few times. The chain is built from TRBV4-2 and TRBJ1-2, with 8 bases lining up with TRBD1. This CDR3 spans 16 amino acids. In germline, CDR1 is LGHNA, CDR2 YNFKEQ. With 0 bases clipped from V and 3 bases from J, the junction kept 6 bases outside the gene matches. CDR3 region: CASSQEGTGSDYGYTF. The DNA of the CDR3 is TGTGCCAGCAGCCAAGAGGGGACAGGCAGCGACTATGGCTACACCTTC.

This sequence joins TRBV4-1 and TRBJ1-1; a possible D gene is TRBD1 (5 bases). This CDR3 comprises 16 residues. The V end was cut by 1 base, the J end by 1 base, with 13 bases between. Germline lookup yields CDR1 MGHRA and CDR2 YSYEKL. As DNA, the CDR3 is TGCGCCAGCAGCCAAGTTGAACGGGGGACGAACACTGAAGCTTTCTTT. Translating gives CASSQVERGTNTEAFF.

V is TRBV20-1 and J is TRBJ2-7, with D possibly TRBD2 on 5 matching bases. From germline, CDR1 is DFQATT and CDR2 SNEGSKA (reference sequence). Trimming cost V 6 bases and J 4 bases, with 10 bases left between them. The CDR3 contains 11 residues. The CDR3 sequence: CSAKEVYEQYF. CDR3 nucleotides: TGCAGTGCCAAGGAGGTGTACGAGCAGTACTTC.

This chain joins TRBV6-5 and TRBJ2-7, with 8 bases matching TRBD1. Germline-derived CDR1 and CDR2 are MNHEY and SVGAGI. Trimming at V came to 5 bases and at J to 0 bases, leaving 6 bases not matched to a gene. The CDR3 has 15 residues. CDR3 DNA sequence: TGTGCCAGCAGTGCCCGGGACAGGCACTCCTACGAGCAGTACTTC. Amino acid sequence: CASSARDRHSYEQYF.

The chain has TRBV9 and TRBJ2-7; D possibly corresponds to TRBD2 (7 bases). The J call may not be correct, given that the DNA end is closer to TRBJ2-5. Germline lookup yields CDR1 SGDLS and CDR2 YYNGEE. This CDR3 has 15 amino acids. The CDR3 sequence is CASSVAPAGAETQYF. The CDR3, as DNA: TGTGCCAGCAGCGTAGCTCCGGCGGGGGCAGAGACCCAGTACTTC.

The CDR3 DNA is TGTGCCAGCAGCCCCACCCCCCTAAGCGGCGCAGATACGCAGTATTTT. This encodes CASSPTPLSGADTQYF. This chain uses TRBV7-9 with TRBJ2-3; D may be TRBD2 (5 bases). Germline V gene sequence: CDR1 SEHNR, CDR2 FQNEAQ (reference sequence). Between the trimmed V and J ends, which lost 5 bases and 4 bases, there was a span of 19 bases. The CDR3 loop spans 16 amino acids.

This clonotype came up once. CDR3 coding DNA: TGCGCCAGCAGCCCTATTCCCCGAGACACTGAAGCTTTCTTT. This encodes CASSPIPRDTEAFF. The J gene is TRBJ1-1, the V gene TRBV4-3; D gene uncertain. Germline CDR1 and CDR2: LGHNA and YSLEER. Trimming stripped 4 bases from V and 3 bases from J, with 12 bases between. CDR3 length equals 14 residues.